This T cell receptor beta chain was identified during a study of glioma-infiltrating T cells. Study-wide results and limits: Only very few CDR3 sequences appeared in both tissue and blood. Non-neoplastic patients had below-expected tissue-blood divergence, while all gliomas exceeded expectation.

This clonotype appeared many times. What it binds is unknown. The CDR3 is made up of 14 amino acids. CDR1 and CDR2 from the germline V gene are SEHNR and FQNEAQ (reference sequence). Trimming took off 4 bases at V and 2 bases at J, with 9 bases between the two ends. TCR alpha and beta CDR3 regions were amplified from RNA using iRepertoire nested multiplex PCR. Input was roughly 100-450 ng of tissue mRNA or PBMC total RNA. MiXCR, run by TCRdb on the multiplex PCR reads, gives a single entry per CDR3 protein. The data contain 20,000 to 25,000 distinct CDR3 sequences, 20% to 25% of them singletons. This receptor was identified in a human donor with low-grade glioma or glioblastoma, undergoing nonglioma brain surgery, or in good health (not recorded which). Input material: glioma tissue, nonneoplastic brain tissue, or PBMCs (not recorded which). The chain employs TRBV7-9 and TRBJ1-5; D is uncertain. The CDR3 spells CASSSFEGNQPQHF. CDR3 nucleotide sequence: TGTGCCAGCAGCTCCTTCGAAGGCAATCAGCCCCAGCATTTT.